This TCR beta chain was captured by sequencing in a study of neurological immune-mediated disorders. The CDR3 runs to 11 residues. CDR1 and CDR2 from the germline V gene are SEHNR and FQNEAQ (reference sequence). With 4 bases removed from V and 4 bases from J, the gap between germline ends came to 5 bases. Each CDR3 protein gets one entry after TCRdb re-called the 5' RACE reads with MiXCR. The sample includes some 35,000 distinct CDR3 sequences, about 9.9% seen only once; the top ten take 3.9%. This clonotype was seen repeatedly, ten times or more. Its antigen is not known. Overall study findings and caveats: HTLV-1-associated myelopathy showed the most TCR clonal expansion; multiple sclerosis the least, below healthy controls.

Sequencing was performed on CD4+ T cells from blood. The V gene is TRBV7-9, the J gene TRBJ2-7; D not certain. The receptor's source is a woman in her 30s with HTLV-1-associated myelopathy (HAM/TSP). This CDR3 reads CASSSAYEQYF. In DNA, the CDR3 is TGTGCCAGCAGCTCGGCGTACGAGCAGTACTTC.